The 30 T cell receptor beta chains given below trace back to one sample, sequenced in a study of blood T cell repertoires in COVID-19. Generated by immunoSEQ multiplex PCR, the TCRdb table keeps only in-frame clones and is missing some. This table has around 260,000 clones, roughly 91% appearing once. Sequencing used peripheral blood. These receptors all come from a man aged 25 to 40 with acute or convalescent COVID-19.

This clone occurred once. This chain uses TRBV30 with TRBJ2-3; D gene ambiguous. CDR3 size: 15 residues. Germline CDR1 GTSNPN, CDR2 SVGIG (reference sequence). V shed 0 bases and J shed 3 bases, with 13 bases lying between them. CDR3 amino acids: CAWSVNSGMTDTQYF. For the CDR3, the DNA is TGTGCCTGGAGTGTAAACTCAGGTATGACAGATACGCAGTATTTT.

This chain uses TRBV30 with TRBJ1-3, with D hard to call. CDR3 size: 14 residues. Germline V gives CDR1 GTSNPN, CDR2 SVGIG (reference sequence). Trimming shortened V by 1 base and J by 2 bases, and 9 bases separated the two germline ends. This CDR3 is CAWSAGRTGNTIYF. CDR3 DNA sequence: TGTGCCTGGAGTGCGGGGAGGACTGGAAACACCATATATTTT.

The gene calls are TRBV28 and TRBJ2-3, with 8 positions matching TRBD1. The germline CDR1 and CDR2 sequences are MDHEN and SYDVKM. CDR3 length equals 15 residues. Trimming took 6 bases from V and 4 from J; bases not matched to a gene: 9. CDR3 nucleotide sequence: TGTGCCAGCAGCCCGACAGGGGTGTTAGCAGATACGCAGTATTTT. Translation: CASSPTGVLADTQYF.

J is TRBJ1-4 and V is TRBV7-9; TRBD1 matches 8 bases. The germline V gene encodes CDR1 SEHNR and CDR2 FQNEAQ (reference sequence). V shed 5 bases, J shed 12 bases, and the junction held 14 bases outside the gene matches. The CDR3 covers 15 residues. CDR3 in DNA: TGTGCCAGCAGCACCCGAGACAGGGGCGCGCAGGAACTGTTTTTT. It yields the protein CASSTRDRGAQELFF.

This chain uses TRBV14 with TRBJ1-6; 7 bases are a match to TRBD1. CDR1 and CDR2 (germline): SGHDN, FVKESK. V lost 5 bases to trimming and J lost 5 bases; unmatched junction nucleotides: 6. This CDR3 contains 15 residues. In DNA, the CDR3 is TGTGCCAGCAGCACACGGGACAGACATAATTCACCCCTCCACTTT. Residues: CASSTRDRHNSPLHF.

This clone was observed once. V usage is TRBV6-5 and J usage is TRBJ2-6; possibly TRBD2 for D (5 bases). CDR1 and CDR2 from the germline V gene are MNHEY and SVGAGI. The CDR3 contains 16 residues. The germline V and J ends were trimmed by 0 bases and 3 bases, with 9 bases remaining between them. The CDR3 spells CASSYSASSGANVLTF. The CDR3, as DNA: TGTGCCAGCAGTTACTCTGCTAGCAGTGGGGCCAACGTCCTGACTTTC.

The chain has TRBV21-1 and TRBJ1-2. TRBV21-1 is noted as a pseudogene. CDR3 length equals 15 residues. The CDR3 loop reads CASSKVELTISGYTF. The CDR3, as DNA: TGTGCCAGCAGCAAAGTGGAGTTGACTATCTCTGGCTACACCTTC.

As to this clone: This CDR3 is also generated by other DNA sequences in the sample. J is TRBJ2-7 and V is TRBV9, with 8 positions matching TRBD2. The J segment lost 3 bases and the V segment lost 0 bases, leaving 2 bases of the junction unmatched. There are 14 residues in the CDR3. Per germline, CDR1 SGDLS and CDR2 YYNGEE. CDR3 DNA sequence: TGTGCCAGCAGCGTAGTTGGGACTAGCTACGAGCAGTACTTC. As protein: CASSVVGTSYEQYF.

The CDR3 DNA follows: TGTGCCAGCAGCCCCACGGACAGGCCGCGTACTGAGCAGTTCTTC. Protein: CASSPTDRPRTEQFF. The chain recombines TRBV3-1 (or the pseudogene TRBV3-2) with TRBJ2-1; 7 bases are a match to TRBD1. The CDR3 covers 15 residues. CDR1 and CDR2 (germline): LGHDT, YNNKEL (reference sequence). V shed 4 bases, J shed 9 bases, and the junction held 12 bases outside the gene matches.

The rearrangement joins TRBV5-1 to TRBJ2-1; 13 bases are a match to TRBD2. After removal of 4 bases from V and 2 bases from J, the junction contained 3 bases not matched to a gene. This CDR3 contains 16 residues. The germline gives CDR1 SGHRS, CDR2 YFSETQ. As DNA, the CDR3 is TGCGCCAGCAGCAAGGGACTAGCGGGGACCTACAATGAGCAGTTCTTC. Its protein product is CASSKGLAGTYNEQFF.

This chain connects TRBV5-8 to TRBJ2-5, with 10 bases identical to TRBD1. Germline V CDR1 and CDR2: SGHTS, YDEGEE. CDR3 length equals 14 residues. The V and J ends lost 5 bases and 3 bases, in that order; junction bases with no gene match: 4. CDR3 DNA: TGTGCCAGCAGTACGACAGGGGGCGAAGAGACCCAGTACTTC. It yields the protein CASSTTGGEETQYF.

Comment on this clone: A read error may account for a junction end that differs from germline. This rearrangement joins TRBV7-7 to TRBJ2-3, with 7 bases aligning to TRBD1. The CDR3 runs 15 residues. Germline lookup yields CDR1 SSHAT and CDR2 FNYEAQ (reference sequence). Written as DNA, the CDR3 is TGTGCTAGCAGCCTAAACCCGCAGGGGGCAGATACGCAGTATTTT. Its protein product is CASSLNPQGADTQYF.

The CDR3 DNA is TGTGCCAGCACCTTACAGGGGGGAGGGGAGCTGTTTTTT. Amino acids: CASTLQGGGELFF. The rearrangement links TRBV27 to TRBJ2-2; 8 positions match TRBD1. Germline V gives CDR1 MNHEY, CDR2 SMNVEV (reference sequence). The CDR3 length is 13 residues. Trimming removed 7 bases from V and 8 bases from J; junction bases left unmatched: 6.

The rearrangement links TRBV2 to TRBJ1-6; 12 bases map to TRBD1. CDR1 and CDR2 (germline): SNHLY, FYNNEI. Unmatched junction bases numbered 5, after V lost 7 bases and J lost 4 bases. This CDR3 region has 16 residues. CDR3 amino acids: CASTKGQGAYNSPLHF. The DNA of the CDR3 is TGTGCCAGCACTAAGGGACAGGGGGCATATAATTCACCCCTCCACTTT.

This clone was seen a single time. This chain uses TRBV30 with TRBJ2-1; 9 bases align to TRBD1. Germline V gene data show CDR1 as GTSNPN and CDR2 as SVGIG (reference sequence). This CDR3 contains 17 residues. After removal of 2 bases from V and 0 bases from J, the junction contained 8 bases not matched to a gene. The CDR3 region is CAWSPHGTGTSYNEQFF. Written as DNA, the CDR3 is TGTGCCTGGAGTCCCCACGGGACAGGGACCTCCTACAATGAGCAGTTCTTC.

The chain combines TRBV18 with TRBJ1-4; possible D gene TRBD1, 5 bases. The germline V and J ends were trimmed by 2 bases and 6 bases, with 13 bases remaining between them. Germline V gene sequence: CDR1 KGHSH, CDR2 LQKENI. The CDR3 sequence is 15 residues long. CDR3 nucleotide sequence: TGTGCCAGCTCACCAAGGTCAGGGTGGGATGAAAAACTGTTTTTT. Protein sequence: CASSPRSGWDEKLFF. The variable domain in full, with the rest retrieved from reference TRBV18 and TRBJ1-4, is NAGVMQNPRHLVRRRGQEARLRCSPMKGHSHVYWYRQLPEEGLKFMVYLQKENIIDESGMPKERFSAEFPKEGPSILRIQQVVRGDSAAYFCASSPRSGWDEKLFFGSGTQLSVL.

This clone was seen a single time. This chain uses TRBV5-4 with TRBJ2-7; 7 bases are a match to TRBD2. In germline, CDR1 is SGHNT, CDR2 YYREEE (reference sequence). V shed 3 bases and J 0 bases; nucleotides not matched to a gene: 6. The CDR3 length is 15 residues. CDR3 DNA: TGTGCCAGCAGCTCCGCTAGCGGCCGCTCCTACGAGCAGTACTTC. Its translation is CASSSASGRSYEQYF.

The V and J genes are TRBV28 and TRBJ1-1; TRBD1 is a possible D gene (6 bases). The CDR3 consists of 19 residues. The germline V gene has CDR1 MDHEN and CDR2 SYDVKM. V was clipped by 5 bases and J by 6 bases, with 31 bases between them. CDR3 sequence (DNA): TGTGCCAGCAGTCTCCAAAATCTACAGGGAAGCGGGAGACGGCCTGAAGCTTTCTTT. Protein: CASSLQNLQGSGRRPEAFF. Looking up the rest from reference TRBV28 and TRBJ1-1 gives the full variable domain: DVKVTQSSRYLVKRTGEKVFLECVQDMDHENMFWYRQDPGLGLRLIYFSYDVKMKEKGDIPEGYSVSREKKERFSLILESASTNQTSMYLCASSLQNLQGSGRRPEAFFGQGTRLTVV.

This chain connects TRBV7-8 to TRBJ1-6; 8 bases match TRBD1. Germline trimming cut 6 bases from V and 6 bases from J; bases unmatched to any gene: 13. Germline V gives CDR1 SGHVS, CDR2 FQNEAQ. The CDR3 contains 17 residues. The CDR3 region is CASRASPQGALNSPLHF. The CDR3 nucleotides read TGTGCCAGCAGGGCTTCCCCCCAGGGGGCGCTTAATTCACCCCTCCACTTT.

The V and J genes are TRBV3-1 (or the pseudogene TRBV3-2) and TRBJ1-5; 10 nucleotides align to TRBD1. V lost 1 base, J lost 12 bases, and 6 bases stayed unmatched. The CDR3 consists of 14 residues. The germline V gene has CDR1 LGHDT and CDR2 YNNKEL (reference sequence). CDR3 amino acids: CASSQGGTGADQHF. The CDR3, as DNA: TGTGCCAGCAGCCAAGGAGGGACAGGGGCCGACCAGCATTTT.

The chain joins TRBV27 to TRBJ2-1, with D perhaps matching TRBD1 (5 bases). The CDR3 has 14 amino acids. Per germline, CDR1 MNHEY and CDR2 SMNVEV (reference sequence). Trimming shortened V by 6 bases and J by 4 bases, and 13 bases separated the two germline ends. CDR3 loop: CASSSGASYNEQFF. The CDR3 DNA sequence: TGTGCCAGCAGCTCTGGGGCCTCATACAATGAGCAGTTCTTC.

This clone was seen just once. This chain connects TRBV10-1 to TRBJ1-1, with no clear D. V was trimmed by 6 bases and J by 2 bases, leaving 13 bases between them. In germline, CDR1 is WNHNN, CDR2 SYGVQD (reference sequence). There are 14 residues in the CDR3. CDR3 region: CASSPAWANTEAFF. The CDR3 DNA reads TGCGCCAGCAGCCCCGCGTGGGCCAACACTGAAGCTTTCTTT.

The CDR3 DNA reads as TGTGCCAGCAGGGAAATGGACAGGGGCGCGAACACTGAAGCTTTCTTT. Translation: CASREMDRGANTEAFF. The chain joins TRBV6-1 to TRBJ1-1; 9 bases agree with TRBD1. Germline CDR1 and CDR2: MNHNS and SASEGT. There are 16 residues in the CDR3. J lost 1 base, V lost 6 bases, and 9 bases had no gene match.

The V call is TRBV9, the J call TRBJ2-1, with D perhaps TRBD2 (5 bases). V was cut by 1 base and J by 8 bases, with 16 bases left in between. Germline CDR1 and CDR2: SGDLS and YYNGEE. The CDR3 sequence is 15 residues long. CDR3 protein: CASSVRLAGGDEQFF. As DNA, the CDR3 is TGTGCCAGCAGCGTAAGGCTAGCAGGTGGCGATGAGCAGTTCTTC.

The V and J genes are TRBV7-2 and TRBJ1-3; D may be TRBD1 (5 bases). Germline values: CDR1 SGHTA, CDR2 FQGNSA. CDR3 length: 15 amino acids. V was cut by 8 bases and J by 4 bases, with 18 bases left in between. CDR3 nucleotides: TGTGCCAGCGGCCTACAAGCAGGGCCAGGAAACACCATATATTTT. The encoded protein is CASGLQAGPGNTIYF.

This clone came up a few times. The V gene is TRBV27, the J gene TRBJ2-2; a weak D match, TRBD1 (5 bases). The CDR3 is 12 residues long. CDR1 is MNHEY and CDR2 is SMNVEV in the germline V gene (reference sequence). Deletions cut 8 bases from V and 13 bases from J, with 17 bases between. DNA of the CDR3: TGTGCCAGCGGCGCCCCGACAGAGGCGCTGTTTTTT. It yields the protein CASGAPTEALFF.

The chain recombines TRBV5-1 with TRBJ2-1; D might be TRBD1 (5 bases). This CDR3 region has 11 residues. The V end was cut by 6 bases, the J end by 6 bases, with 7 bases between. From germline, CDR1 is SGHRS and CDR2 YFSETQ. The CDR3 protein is CASKGVNEQFF. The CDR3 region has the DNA TGCGCCAGCAAAGGGGTCAATGAGCAGTTCTTC. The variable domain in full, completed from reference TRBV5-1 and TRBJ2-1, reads KAGVTQTPRYLIKTRGQQVTLSCSPISGHRSVSWYQQTPGQGLQFLFEYFSETQRNKGNFPGRFSGRQFSNSRSEMNVSTLELGDSALYLCASKGVNEQFFGPGTRLTVL.

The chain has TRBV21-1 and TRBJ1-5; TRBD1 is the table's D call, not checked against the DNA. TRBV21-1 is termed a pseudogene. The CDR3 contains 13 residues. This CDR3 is CASRDRQNQPQHF. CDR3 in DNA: TGTGCCAGCAGGGACAGGCAAAATCAGCCCCAGCATTTT.

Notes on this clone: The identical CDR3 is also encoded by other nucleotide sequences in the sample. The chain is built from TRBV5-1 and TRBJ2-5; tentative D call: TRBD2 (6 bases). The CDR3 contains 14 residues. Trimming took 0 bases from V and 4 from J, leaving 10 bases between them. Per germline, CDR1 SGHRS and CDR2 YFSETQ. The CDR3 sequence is CASSLAGRRETQYF. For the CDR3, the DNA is TGCGCCAGCAGCTTGGCGGGGAGGAGAGAGACCCAGTACTTC.

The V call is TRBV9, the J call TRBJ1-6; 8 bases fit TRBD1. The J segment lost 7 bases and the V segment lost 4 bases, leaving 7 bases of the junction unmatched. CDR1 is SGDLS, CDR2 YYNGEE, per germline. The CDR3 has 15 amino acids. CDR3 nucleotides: TGTGCCAGCAGCCCTAAGACAGGGGTGAATTCACCCCTCCACTTT. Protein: CASSPKTGVNSPLHF.